A selection of T cell receptor beta chains follows, all from one sample in a study of memory CD4+ T cells and cytomegalovirus serostatus. Clones were read by immunoSEQ multiplex PCR, and TCRdb kept only the in-frame ones, dropping some. Among about 56,000 clones listed, about 68% were seen once. Sequenced sample: memory CD4+ T cells from blood. The source is an adult in good health and CMV-seropositive. The CDR3 runs from the conserved cysteine through the conserved F or W. The D gene is left open where the match is weak. Some rows have no size entry. The others give once, few or many, or a class for an expanded clone.

abundance,j_gene,d_gene,v_gene,CDR3nt,CDR3aa
-,TRBJ2-3,-,TRBV18,TGTGCCAGCTCACCCCCCGGGACTCCCGCGACAGATACGCAGTATTTT,CASSPPGTPATDTQYF
-,TRBJ1-2,-,TRBV6-1,TGTGCCAGCAGTGAAGGGCGCGGGACTAACTATGGCTACACCTTC,CASSEGRGTNYGYTF
-,TRBJ1-5,-,TRBV28,TGTGCCAGCAGTTTGGCAGGGTTTGGCGATCAGCCCCAGCATTTT,CASSLAGFGDQPQHF
-,TRBJ2-1,TRBD2,TRBV10-3,TGTGCCATCAGTTTACCCCTAGCGGGAGGGAGAGGCAATGAGCAGTTCTTC,CAISLPLAGGRGNEQFF
-,TRBJ1-2,-,TRBV5-8,TGTGCCAGCAGCTTGGGACGGAATACTGCCTTC,CASSLGRNTAF
-,TRBJ1-4,TRBD1,TRBV6-6,TGTGCCAGCAGTTCCCAGGGGGGAACTAATGAAAAACTGTTTTTT,CASSSQGGTNEKLFF
-,TRBJ1-1,-,TRBV5-1,TGCGCCAGCAGCTTGGATAGGGTCTCGAACACTGAAGCTTTCTTT,CASSLDRVSNTEAFF
few,TRBJ2-7,-,TRBV15,TGTGCCACCAGCAGAGATCTAGAGGGGAAGCAGTACTTC,CATSRDLEGKQYF
-,TRBJ1-2,-,TRBV7-2,TGTGCCAGCAGCCCAGGGGTTAACTATGGCTACACCTTC,CASSPGVNYGYTF
-,TRBJ2-7,-,TRBV7-2,TGTGCCAGCAGCTTATCGGGCGGGCCCTACGAGCAGTACTTC,CASSLSGGPYEQYF
-,TRBJ2-2,TRBD1,TRBV5-6,TGTGCCAGCAGCAGACAGGGTCTAGTAACCGGGGAGCTGTTTTTT,CASSRQGLVTGELFF
-,TRBJ2-5,TRBD2,TRBV2,TGTGCCAGCAGACCGCGGGGGGAAGAGACCCAGTACTTC,CASRPRGEETQYF
-,TRBJ1-5,-,TRBV30,TGTGCCTGCGGGACACCCCCTGGCAATCAGCCCCAGCATTTT,CACGTPPGNQPQHF
once,TRBJ2-7,-,TRBV19,TGTGCCAGTAGTATTCAGGGCCAATACGAGCAGTACTTC,CASSIQGQYEQYF